This paragraph covers one TCR beta chain sequence. The repertoire was sequenced with immunoSEQ multiplex PCR; TCRdb's copy has only in-frame clones and lacks some. The sample shows over 350,000 clones, more than 85% of them seen only once. The record originates from a study of blood T cell repertoires in COVID-19. The CDR3 contains 15 residues. The V and J ends lost 8 bases and 7 bases respectively, with 21 bases between them. Looked up from germline, CDR1 is MDHEN and CDR2 is SYDVKM. The TCR sequence derives from a woman in her twenties or thirties with acute or convalescent COVID-19. The chain carries TRBV28 and TRBJ1-3; unclear D gene. The sample comprised peripheral blood. CDR3 in DNA: TGTGCCAGCTCCAAATCACAACAACGGCGGAACACCATATATTTT. It translates to CASSKSQQRRNTIYF.